This passage covers 14 T cell receptor beta chains from one sample sequenced in a study of blood T cell repertoires in COVID-19. Some clones are missing from TCRdb's copy, which holds only in-frame ones; the method was immunoSEQ multiplex PCR. Of a few hundred thousand clones in the sample, 88% are singletons; the top ten hold 0.7%. Sequenced material: peripheral blood. The receptors stem from a human donor in a cohort sampled during active COVID-19.

The V call is TRBV27, the J call TRBJ2-7; D possibly corresponds to TRBD2 (5 bases). The germline V gene encodes CDR1 MNHEY and CDR2 SMNVEV (reference sequence). The germline V and J ends were trimmed by 6 bases and 5 bases, with 8 bases remaining between them. This CDR3 contains 11 residues. The CDR3: CASRGGHEQYF. As DNA, the CDR3 is TGTGCCAGCAGAGGAGGCCACGAGCAGTACTTC.

The chain uses TRBV29-1 and TRBJ2-7, with D maybe TRBD2 (6 bases). With 4 bases removed from V and 0 bases from J, the gap between germline ends came to 10 bases. This CDR3 comprises 13 residues. Germline V gene data show CDR1 as SQVTM and CDR2 as ANQGSEA. The CDR3 loop is CSVVVGSSYEQYF. The CDR3, as DNA: TGCAGCGTTGTTGTCGGGAGCTCCTACGAGCAGTACTTC.

V and J are TRBV29-1 and TRBJ2-7; 10 nucleotides align to TRBD2. This CDR3 has 14 amino acids. V lost 5 bases and J lost 3; bases outside the gene matches: 7. Germline V gene data show CDR1 as SQVTM and CDR2 as ANQGSEA. CDR3 region: CSVLSGGELYEQYF. The CDR3, as DNA: TGCAGCGTTCTGAGCGGGGGGGAACTCTACGAGCAGTACTTC.

The chain employs TRBV4-3 and TRBJ2-3; 8 bases agree with TRBD2. This CDR3 has 17 amino acids. The V gene's germline CDR1 is LGHNA and CDR2 YSLEER. Trimming at V came to 0 bases and at J to 4 bases, leaving 9 bases not matched to a gene. The CDR3 spells CASSQEPAGGRADTQYF. CDR3 nucleotides: TGCGCCAGCAGCCAAGAACCGGCGGGAGGCAGGGCAGATACGCAGTATTTT.

V usage is TRBV4-2 and J usage is TRBJ1-2, with D perhaps TRBD1 (5 bases). The germline V and J ends were trimmed by 0 bases and 3 bases, with 11 bases remaining between them. There are 15 residues in the CDR3. Germline lookup yields CDR1 LGHNA and CDR2 YNFKEQ. CDR3 protein: CASSQENRNDYGYTF. The CDR3 nucleotides are TGTGCCAGCAGCCAAGAGAACAGGAATGACTATGGCTACACCTTC.

This clone was picked up a small number of times. The chain has TRBV4-1 and TRBJ1-6; D is unclear. This CDR3 has 13 amino acids. Trimming cost V 8 bases and J 9 bases, with 14 bases left between them. CDR1 is MGHRA and CDR2 is YSYEKL in the germline V gene. This CDR3 reads CASAGMGVSPLHF. Here the CDR3 DNA reads TGCGCCAGCGCCGGGATGGGTGTTTCACCCCTCCACTTT.

The chain uses TRBV7-8 and TRBJ2-7; tentatively, D is TRBD1 (6 bases). Trimming took 4 bases from V and 5 from J, leaving 12 bases between them. The CDR3 runs 13 residues. The germline gives CDR1 SGHVS, CDR2 FQNEAQ. The CDR3 here is CASSSRQVDEQYF. CDR3 in DNA: TGTGCCAGCAGCTCAAGACAGGTCGACGAGCAGTACTTC. The full variable domain, its missing parts supplied by reference TRBV7-8 and TRBJ2-7, is GAGVSQSPRYKVAKRGQDVALRCDPISGHVSLFWYQQALGQGPEFLTYFQNEAQLDKSGLPSDRFFAERPEGSVSTLKIQRTQQEDSAVYLCASSSRQVDEQYFGPGTRLTVT.

V usage is TRBV4-3 and J usage is TRBJ2-7; no reliable D call. V gave up 0 bases and J gave up 5 bases, with 8 bases separating them. CDR1 is LGHNA and CDR2 is YSLEER in the germline V gene. The CDR3 has 13 residues. In nucleotides, the CDR3 is TGCGCCAGCAGCCAAGATCGACAAGACGAGCAGTACTTC. Protein: CASSQDRQDEQYF.

J is TRBJ1-5 and V is TRBV18; D is uncertain. The ends were cut back, 3 bases at V and 0 bases at J, with 6 bases in the middle. The CDR3 runs to 14 residues. Germline V gives CDR1 KGHSH, CDR2 LQKENI. The CDR3 nucleotides are TGTGCCAGCTCACCGTCGGTTAGCAATCAGCCCCAGCATTTT. Translating it yields CASSPSVSNQPQHF.

The chain carries TRBV28 and TRBJ2-2; D remains unclear. The V gene lost 5 bases and the J gene lost 4 bases, with 11 bases spanning the gap. Germline V gives CDR1 MDHEN, CDR2 SYDVKM. This CDR3 comprises 14 residues. The CDR3 reads CASSPLISTGELFF. For the CDR3, the DNA is TGTGCCAGCAGTCCACTAATAAGCACCGGGGAGCTGTTTTTT.

V usage is TRBV28 and J usage is TRBJ2-7; 10 bases fit TRBD2. Losses at the gene ends were 4 bases for V and 5 bases for J; bases not matched to a gene: 11. This CDR3 is built from 16 residues. Germline-derived CDR1 and CDR2 are MDHEN and SYDVKM. This chain's CDR3 is CASSSPSGRALNEQYF. In DNA, the CDR3 is TGTGCCAGCAGTTCTCCGAGCGGGAGGGCCCTGAACGAGCAGTACTTC.

The chain uses TRBV28 and TRBJ1-6; no clear D gene. With 2 bases removed from V and 4 bases from J, the gap between germline ends came to 9 bases. The CDR3 loop spans 15 amino acids. Germline V gene sequence: CDR1 MDHEN, CDR2 SYDVKM. CDR3 amino acids: CASSLTGGYNSPLHF. The CDR3 coding sequence is TGTGCCAGCAGTTTAACCGGAGGTTATAATTCACCCCTCCACTTT.

J is TRBJ2-1 and V is TRBV5-4, with 16 bases fitting TRBD2. This CDR3 spans 15 amino acids. The germline gives CDR1 SGHNT, CDR2 YYREEE (reference sequence). The J segment lost 7 bases and the V segment lost 3 bases, leaving 1 base of the junction unmatched. The CDR3 nucleotides read TGTGCCAGCAGCTCGGGACTAGCGGGAGGGAATGAGCAGTTCTTC. Its protein is CASSSGLAGGNEQFF.

This clone was counted only a few times. The J gene is TRBJ2-7, the V gene TRBV19; 10 nucleotides line up with TRBD2. This CDR3 contains 13 residues. CDR1 and CDR2 (germline): LNHDA, SQIVND (reference sequence). V was pared by 4 bases and J by 3 bases, with 0 bases of the junction left unmatched. In nucleotides, the CDR3 is TGTGCCAGTAGTACTAGCGGGAGCTACGAGCAGTACTTC. Its protein is CASSTSGSYEQYF.